The rows below give T cell receptor beta chains drawn from one sample of a study of naive and memory T cell subsets. TCRdb processed the UMI-ligation and nested PCR reads anew with MiXCR; each CDR3 protein has one entry. The table shows 95,000 to 150,000 distinct CDR3 sequences, with 36% occurring only once. Sequences were obtained from central memory CD4+ T cells from blood. Receptor source: a human donor in good health. CDR3s include the opening cysteine and the closing phenylalanine or tryptophan. Fields, in order: V gene, J gene, clone size, D gene, CDR3 length, CDR3 protein, CDR3 DNA. A D gene is named only where the DNA matches it firmly. Not every row has a clone size; where given, it reads once, few, many or a size class.

V: TRBV6-5; J: TRBJ1-5; size: few; D: -; length: 12; CDR3: CASSQGGQPQHF; DNA: TGTGCCAGCAGCCAGGGCGGTCAGCCCCAGCATTTT
V: TRBV11-3; J: TRBJ2-1; size: -; D: TRBD2; length: 16; CDR3: CASSETSGRAGYEQFF; DNA: TGTGCCAGCAGCGAGACTAGCGGGAGGGCAGGGTATGAGCAGTTCTTC
V: TRBV5-1; J: TRBJ2-3; size: -; D: TRBD1; length: 16; CDR3: CASSLAPGQGTDTQYF; DNA: TGCGCCAGCAGTCTCGCTCCGGGACAGGGCACAGATACGCAGTATTTT
V: TRBV10-2; J: TRBJ2-7; size: few; D: -; length: 14; CDR3: CASINDLRGYEQYF; DNA: TGCGCCAGCATAAATGACCTGCGGGGCTACGAGCAGTACTTC
V: TRBV5-6; J: TRBJ2-3; size: many; D: TRBD1; length: 18; CDR3: CASSLPGTGRGRTDTQYF; DNA: TGTGCCAGCAGCTTGCCCGGGACAGGGAGAGGGCGCACAGATACGCAGTATTTT
V: TRBV5-1; J: TRBJ2-5; size: -; D: TRBD2; length: 16; CDR3: CASSLTGGGGQETQYF; DNA: TGCGCCAGCAGCTTGACCGGCGGGGGAGGACAAGAGACCCAGTACTTC
V: TRBV7-2; J: TRBJ2-7; size: few; D: -; length: 14; CDR3: CASSSDGGFYEQYF; DNA: TGTGCCAGCAGCTCGGACGGGGGATTCTACGAGCAGTACTTC
V: TRBV29-1; J: TRBJ1-1; size: -; D: -; length: 13; CDR3: CSVVSGRNTEAFF; DNA: TGCAGCGTCGTCTCGGGACGAAACACTGAAGCTTTCTTT
V: TRBV30; J: TRBJ2-7; size: -; D: TRBD1; length: 15; CDR3: CAWSPTGAAQPGQYF; DNA: TGTGCCTGGAGTCCCACAGGGGCCGCCCAGCCCGGGCAGTACTTC
V: TRBV7-9; J: TRBJ1-4; size: -; D: TRBD1; length: 16; CDR3: CASSRGTVGTNEKLFF; DNA: TGTGCCAGCAGCCGCGGGACAGTTGGCACCAATGAAAAACTGTTTTTT
V: TRBV28; J: TRBJ2-1; size: few; D: -; length: 11; CDR3: CASSRRLDLFF; DNA: TGTGCCAGCAGTCGCCGTTTAGATCTGTTCTTC
V: TRBV10-3; J: TRBJ1-5; size: -; D: -; length: 11; CDR3: CAISDGAPQHF; DNA: TGTGCCATCAGTGACGGGGCGCCCCAGCATTTT
V: TRBV29-1; J: TRBJ2-7; size: -; D: -; length: 12; CDR3: CSVVRSQNEQYF; DNA: TGCAGCGTTGTACGGTCCCAAAACGAGCAGTACTTC
V: TRBV4-1; J: TRBJ1-4; size: -; D: -; length: 15; CDR3: CASSQGQRANEKLFF; DNA: TGCGCCAGCAGCCAAGGTCAGAGAGCTAATGAAAAACTGTTTTTT
V: TRBV29-1; J: TRBJ1-5; size: many; D: TRBD1; length: 12; CDR3: CSTGQGNQPQHF; DNA: TGCAGCACGGGACAGGGCAATCAGCCCCAGCATTTT
V: TRBV6-5; J: TRBJ2-1; size: few; D: TRBD2; length: 17; CDR3: CASSYGWGTSGRGEQFF; DNA: TGTGCCAGCAGTTACGGTTGGGGGACTAGCGGGAGGGGTGAGCAGTTCTTC
V: TRBV7-2; J: TRBJ2-7; size: -; D: TRBD1; length: 15; CDR3: CASSRRTGSSYEQYF; DNA: TGTGCCAGCAGCAGGCGGACAGGGAGCTCCTACGAGCAGTACTTC
V: TRBV6-6; J: TRBJ1-3; size: -; D: TRBD1; length: 18; CDR3: CASSTLRPETGGGNTIYF; DNA: TGTGCCAGCAGTACCCTCCGGCCCGAGACAGGGGGCGGAAACACCATATATTTT
V: TRBV7-9; J: TRBJ2-3; size: -; D: -; length: 14; CDR3: CASSPGTQTDTQYF; DNA: TGTGCCAGCAGCCCCGGGACGCAAACAGATACGCAGTATTTT
V: TRBV6-6; J: TRBJ2-2; size: -; D: -; length: 17; CDR3: CASSLRVGGSKTGELFF; DNA: TGTGCCAGCAGCCTCCGAGTTGGGGGATCTAAAACCGGGGAGCTGTTTTTT
V: TRBV28; J: TRBJ2-3; size: few; D: -; length: 14; CDR3: CASSLMAGTDTQYF; DNA: TGTGCCAGCAGTTTAATGGCTGGCACAGATACGCAGTATTTT
V: TRBV7-2; J: TRBJ1-5; size: few; D: TRBD1; length: 15; CDR3: CASSYGQGKTQPQHF; DNA: TGTGCCAGCAGCTACGGACAGGGTAAGACGCAGCCCCAGCATTTT
V: TRBV29-1; J: TRBJ1-1; size: -; D: TRBD1; length: 13; CDR3: CSVAQGGKLEAFF; DNA: TGCAGCGTTGCACAGGGGGGGAAATTAGAGGCTTTCTTT
V: TRBV7-9; J: TRBJ1-1; size: -; D: -; length: 13; CDR3: CASRKTGNTEAFF; DNA: TGTGCCAGCAGAAAAACAGGGAACACTGAAGCTTTCTTT
V: TRBV6-5; J: TRBJ2-3; size: -; D: TRBD2; length: 14; CDR3: CASRRLASTDTQYF; DNA: TGTGCCAGCAGGCGACTAGCGAGCACAGATACGCAGTATTTT
V: TRBV4-2; J: TRBJ2-7; size: once; D: TRBD1; length: 16; CDR3: CASSPLGRTGSYEQYF; DNA: TGTGCCAGCAGCCCACTAGGGAGGACAGGGTCCTACGAGCAGTACTTC
V: TRBV7-2; J: TRBJ2-7; size: -; D: -; length: 16; CDR3: CASSLGMGRGSHEQYF; DNA: TGTGCCAGCAGCTTAGGAATGGGACGGGGAAGTCACGAGCAGTACTTC
V: TRBV9; J: TRBJ1-2; size: -; D: TRBD1; length: 15; CDR3: CASSDVSGGRDGYTF; DNA: TGTGCCAGCAGCGACGTGTCAGGGGGCCGCGATGGCTACACCTTC
V: TRBV30; J: TRBJ2-1; size: -; D: TRBD2; length: 18; CDR3: CAWRFGLADYLVGNEQFF; DNA: TGTGCCTGGAGATTCGGACTAGCGGACTACTTAGTAGGCAATGAGCAGTTCTTC
V: TRBV30; J: TRBJ1-5; size: few; D: TRBD1; length: 17; CDR3: CAWSGTGSPYSNQPQHF; DNA: TGTGCCTGGAGTGGGACAGGGAGCCCCTATAGCAATCAGCCCCAGCATTTT
V: TRBV6-1; J: TRBJ1-2; size: -; D: TRBD1; length: 15; CDR3: CASSEGTGRIYGYTF; DNA: TGTGCCAGCAGTGAGGGGACAGGGCGGATCTATGGCTACACCTTC
V: TRBV24-1; J: TRBJ1-5; size: -; D: -; length: 14; CDR3: CATSSHGSNQPQHF; DNA: TGTGCCACCTCATCGCACGGTAGCAATCAGCCCCAGCATTTT
V: TRBV30; J: TRBJ1-5; size: -; D: -; length: 14; CDR3: CAWSLDSSNQPQHF; DNA: TGTGCCTGGAGTCTCGACAGTAGCAATCAGCCCCAGCATTTT
V: TRBV27; J: TRBJ2-1; size: -; D: TRBD2; length: 16; CDR3: CASSFLRTSGYNEQFF; DNA: TGTGCCAGCAGTTTCCTCCGGACTAGCGGATACAATGAGCAGTTCTTC
V: TRBV7-2; J: TRBJ2-7; size: few; D: -; length: 13; CDR3: CASSLSPTYEQYF; DNA: TGTGCCAGCAGCTTAAGCCCGACCTACGAGCAGTACTTC
V: TRBV28; J: TRBJ2-1; size: many; D: -; length: 12; CDR3: CASSWSGNEQFF; DNA: TGTGCCAGCAGTTGGTCGGGGAATGAGCAGTTCTTC
V: TRBV6-2/TRBV6-3; J: TRBJ2-6; size: once; D: -; length: 16; CDR3: CASLPGLFSGANVLTF; DNA: TGTGCCTCATTACCGGGACTGTTCTCTGGGGCCAACGTCCTGACTTTC
V: TRBV5-6; J: TRBJ1-2; size: -; D: -; length: 13; CDR3: CASSSRRNYGYTF; DNA: TGTGCCAGCTCCTCTCGGAGGAACTATGGCTACACCTTC
V: TRBV5-1; J: TRBJ2-7; size: -; D: TRBD2; length: 15; CDR3: CASSLVGRAVDEQYF; DNA: TGCGCCAGCAGCTTGGTCGGGAGGGCCGTCGACGAGCAGTACTTC
V: TRBV10-1; J: TRBJ2-7; size: many; D: TRBD1; length: 14; CDR3: CASSDGTGVYEQYF; DNA: TGCGCCAGCAGTGACGGGACAGGCGTCTACGAGCAGTACTTC
V: TRBV9; J: TRBJ1-1; size: -; D: -; length: 15; CDR3: CASSVVGALNTEAFF; DNA: TGTGCCAGCAGCGTAGTGGGGGCTCTGAACACTGAAGCTTTCTTT
V: TRBV11-2; J: TRBJ2-1; size: -; D: -; length: 17; CDR3: CASSPAGFRTNRNEQFF; DNA: TGTGCCAGCAGCCCGGCGGGTTTCAGAACGAACAGGAATGAGCAGTTCTTC
V: TRBV7-2; J: TRBJ1-5; size: -; D: -; length: 15; CDR3: CASSLVTKSNQPQHF; DNA: TGTGCCAGCAGCTTAGTGACTAAGAGCAATCAGCCCCAGCATTTT
V: TRBV29-1; J: TRBJ1-2; size: many; D: TRBD1; length: 13; CDR3: CSVEGRQGRGYTF; DNA: TGCAGCGTTGAAGGCCGACAGGGCCGTGGCTACACCTTC
V: TRBV5-6; J: TRBJ2-1; size: many; D: -; length: 16; CDR3: CASSLIVVKVNNEQFF; DNA: TGTGCCAGCAGCTTGATAGTGGTAAAAGTTAACAATGAGCAGTTCTTC